The clone carrying this T cell receptor (beta chain) has just one count. This entry is derived from a study of shared clonotypes between healthy human individuals. Germline V CDR1 and CDR2: LGHNA, YSLEER. The CDR3 is 15 residues long. J lost 6 bases, V lost 2 bases, and 6 bases had no gene match. Repertoires were generated with immunoSEQ multiplex PCR, while TCRdb's copy carries only in-frame clones and drops some. The profile shows around 500,000 clones, 75% to 85% of them singletons. The chain has TRBV4-3 and TRBJ2-1, with 8 nucleotides matching TRBD2. Sequencing was performed on PBMCs. The TCR comes from a woman in her thirties or forties in good health. Some clones in this sample may be carry-over from other donors' samples. The CDR3 protein is CASSQTGLGANEQFF. CDR3 sequence (DNA): TGCGCCAGCAGCCAAACGGGACTAGGGGCCAATGAGCAGTTCTTC.